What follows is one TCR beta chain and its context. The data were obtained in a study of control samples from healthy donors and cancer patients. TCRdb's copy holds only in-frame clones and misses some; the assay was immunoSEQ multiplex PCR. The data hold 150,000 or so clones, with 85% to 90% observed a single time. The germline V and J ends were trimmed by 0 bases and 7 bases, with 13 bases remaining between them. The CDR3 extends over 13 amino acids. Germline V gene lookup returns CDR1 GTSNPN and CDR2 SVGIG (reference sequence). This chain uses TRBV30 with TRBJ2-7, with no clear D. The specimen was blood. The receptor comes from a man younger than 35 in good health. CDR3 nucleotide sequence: TGTGCCTGGAGTGTCGATCTGTGGGAAGAGCAGTACTTC. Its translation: CAWSVDLWEEQYF.